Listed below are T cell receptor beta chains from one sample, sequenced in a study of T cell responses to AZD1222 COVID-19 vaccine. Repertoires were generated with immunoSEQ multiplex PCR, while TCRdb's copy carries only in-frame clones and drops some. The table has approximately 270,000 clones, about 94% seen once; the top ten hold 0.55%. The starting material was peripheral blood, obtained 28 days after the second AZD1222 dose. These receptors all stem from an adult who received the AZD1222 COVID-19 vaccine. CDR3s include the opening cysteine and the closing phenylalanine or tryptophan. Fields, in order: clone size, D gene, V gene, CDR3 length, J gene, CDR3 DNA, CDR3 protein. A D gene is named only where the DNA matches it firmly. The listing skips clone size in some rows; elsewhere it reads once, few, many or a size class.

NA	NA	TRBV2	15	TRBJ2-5	TGTGCCAGCGCATTCAGTCCGGGGACACAAGAGACCCAGTACTTC	CASAFSPGTQETQYF
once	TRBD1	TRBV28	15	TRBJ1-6	TGTGCCAGCAGTCGCGTGGGACAGGGAGGATCACCCCTCCACTTT	CASSRVGQGGSPLHF
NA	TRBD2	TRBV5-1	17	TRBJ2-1	TGCGCCAGCAGCTTGTGGGGTAGCGGGGCGACCTACAATGAGCAGTTCTTC	CASSLWGSGATYNEQFF
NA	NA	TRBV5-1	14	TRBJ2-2	TGCGCCAGCAGCTTGGTACAGGGCGGCGGGGAGCTGTTTTTT	CASSLVQGGGELFF
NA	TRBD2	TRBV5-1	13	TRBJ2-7	TGCGCCAGCAGCCCCCGTGGTAGCGGGGAGCAGTACTTC	CASSPRGSGEQYF
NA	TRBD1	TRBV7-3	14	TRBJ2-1	TGTGCCAGCAGCCTAGACAGGGGCGCCAATGAGCAGTTCTTC	CASSLDRGANEQFF
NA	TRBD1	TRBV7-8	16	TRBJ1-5	TGTGCCAGCAGCTTGGGCCCGGGACAGGGAAATCAGCCCCAGCATTTT	CASSLGPGQGNQPQHF
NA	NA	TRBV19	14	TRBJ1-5	TGTGCCGGGGACCACGGACGCTGGAATCAGCCCCAGCATTTT	CAGDHGRWNQPQHF
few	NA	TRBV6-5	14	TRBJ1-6	TGTGCCAGCAGTTCCCGGGACGGGAATTCACCCCTCCACTTT	CASSSRDGNSPLHF
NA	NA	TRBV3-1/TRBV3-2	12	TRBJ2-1	TGTGCCAGCAGCCAAGGGTCATCCATAGTGTTCTTC	CASSQGSSIVFF
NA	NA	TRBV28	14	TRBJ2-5	TGTGCCAGCAGTTTATCCGCCCCCAAAGAGACCCAGTACTTC	CASSLSAPKETQYF
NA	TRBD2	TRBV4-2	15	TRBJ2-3	TGTGCCAGCAGCCAAGACCCAGCGGGAATTGTGTCGCAGTATTTT	CASSQDPAGIVSQYF
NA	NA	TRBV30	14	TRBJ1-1	TGTGCCTGGAGTATGAGCGGCGGGTGGGGGAAAGCTTTCTTT	CAWSMSGGWGKAFF
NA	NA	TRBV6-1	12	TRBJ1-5	TGTGCCAGCACCTCGGGTAGTCAGCCCCAGCATTTT	CASTSGSQPQHF
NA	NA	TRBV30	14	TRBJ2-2	TGTGCCTGGAGGATAAACACGAACACCGGGGAGCTGTTTTTT	CAWRINTNTGELFF
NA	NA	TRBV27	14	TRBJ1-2	TGTGCCAGCAGTTCGGGGGGGATCAACTATGGCTACACCTTC	CASSSGGINYGYTF
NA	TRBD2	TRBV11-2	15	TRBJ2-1	TGTGCCAGCAGCCAGACTAGCGGGGACTACAATGAGCAGTTCTTC	CASSQTSGDYNEQFF
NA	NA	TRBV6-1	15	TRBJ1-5	TGTGCCAGCAGTGAAGCAGCCTATAGCAATCAGCCCCAGCATTTT	CASSEAAYSNQPQHF
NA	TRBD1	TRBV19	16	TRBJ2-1	TGTGCCACGAAAGAGGGCGGACAGGGGAAATACAATGAGCAGTTCTTC	CATKEGGQGKYNEQFF
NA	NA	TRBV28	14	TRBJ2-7	TGTGCCAGCAGTCCAACATGGGAGGCCTACGAGCAGTACTTC	CASSPTWEAYEQYF
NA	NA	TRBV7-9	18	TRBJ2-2	TGTGCCAGCAGCTTCCGAAGACTAGTCCTAGTTGGCACCGGGGAGCTGTTTTTT	CASSFRRLVLVGTGELFF
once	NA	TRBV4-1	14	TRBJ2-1	TGCGCCAGCAGCCGCTATTTGGGGCCAAATGAGCAGTTCTTC	CASSRYLGPNEQFF
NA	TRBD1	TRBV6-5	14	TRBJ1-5	TGTGCCAGCAGGCCGACAGGGGGCAGACAGCCCCAGCATTTT	CASRPTGGRQPQHF
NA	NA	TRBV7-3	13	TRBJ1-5	TGTGCCAGCAGCCTGGGGGTAAATCAGCCCCAGCATTTT	CASSLGVNQPQHF
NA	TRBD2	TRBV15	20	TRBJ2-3	TGTGCCACCAGAGGATGGACAACGACTAGCGGTGTGGGGCTCACAGATACGCAGTATTTT	CATRGWTTTSGVGLTDTQYF
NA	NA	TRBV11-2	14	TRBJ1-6	TGTGCCAGCAGCTTAACAGGGTTTTTTTCACCCCTCCACTTT	CASSLTGFFSPLHF
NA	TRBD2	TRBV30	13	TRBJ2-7	TGTGCCTGTCTACGGGAGGGTTCCTACGAGCAGTACTTC	CACLREGSYEQYF
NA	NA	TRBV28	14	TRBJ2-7	TGTGCCAGCAGTCCCTGGGCGGACTCTTACGAGCAGTACTTC	CASSPWADSYEQYF
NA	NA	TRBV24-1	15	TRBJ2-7	TGTGCCACCAGTGATCGGACAGTTCCTTCCCACGAGCAGTACTTC	CATSDRTVPSHEQYF
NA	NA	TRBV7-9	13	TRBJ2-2	TGTGCCAGCAGCTTAGCGGGTGCCGGGGAGCTGTTTTTT	CASSLAGAGELFF
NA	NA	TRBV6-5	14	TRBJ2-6	TGTGCCAGCACCCAAAGAACTGGGGCCAACGTCCTGACTTTC	CASTQRTGANVLTF
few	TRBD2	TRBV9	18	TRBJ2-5	TGTGCCAGCAGCGTATCCGGGGGGCTAGCGGGGAACCAAGAGACCCAGTACTTC	CASSVSGGLAGNQETQYF
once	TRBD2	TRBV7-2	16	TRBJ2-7	TGTGCCAGCAGCCCCCGGGGGGGGAAAATCTCCTACGAGCAGTACTTC	CASSPRGGKISYEQYF
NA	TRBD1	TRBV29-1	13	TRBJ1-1	TGCAGCGTTCGGACAGGGATGAACACTGAAGCTTTCTTT	CSVRTGMNTEAFF
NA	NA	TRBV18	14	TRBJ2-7	TGTGCCAGCTCAACGGGTAATTCAAACTACGAGCAGTACTTC	CASSTGNSNYEQYF
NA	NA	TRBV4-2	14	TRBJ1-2	TGTGCCAGCAGCGGGACTGCGGATAACTATGGCTACACCTTC	CASSGTADNYGYTF
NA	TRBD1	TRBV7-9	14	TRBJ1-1	TGTGCCAGCAGCTCACGGACAGGGGACACTGAAGCTTTCTTT	CASSSRTGDTEAFF
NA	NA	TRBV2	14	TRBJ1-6	TGTGCCAGCAGAGAACAGTTAGCAAATTCACCCCTCCACTTT	CASREQLANSPLHF
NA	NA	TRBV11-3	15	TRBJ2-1	TGTGCCAGCAGCTTAGGCGGGCCTTCCTACAATGAGCAGTTCTTC	CASSLGGPSYNEQFF
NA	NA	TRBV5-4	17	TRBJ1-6	TGTGCCAGCAGCCGAATCTCCGGAGGCCGAGCTTATTCACCCCTCCACTTT	CASSRISGGRAYSPLHF
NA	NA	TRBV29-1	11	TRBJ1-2	TGCAGCGTAGGGCAGGGGCATGGCTACACCTTC	CSVGQGHGYTF
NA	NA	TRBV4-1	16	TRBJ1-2	TGCGCCAGCAGCCACCCTGGACGGCCTCCCCTTTCGGGCTACACCTTC	CASSHPGRPPLSGYTF
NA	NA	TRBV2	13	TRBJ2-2	TGTGCCAGCAGTGGGGCGGAGACCGGGGAGCTGTTTTTT	CASSGAETGELFF
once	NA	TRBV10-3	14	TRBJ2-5	TGTGCCATCAGTCCTGAAGGTATTGCGAAGACCCAGTACTTC	CAISPEGIAKTQYF
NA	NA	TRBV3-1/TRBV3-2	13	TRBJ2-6	TGTGCCAGCAGCCAAGCAGGGGCGGAAGTCCTGACTTTC	CASSQAGAEVLTF
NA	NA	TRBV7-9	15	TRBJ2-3	TGTGCCAGCAGCTCGGAGGGCGTACCGGGGGATACGCAGTATTTT	CASSSEGVPGDTQYF
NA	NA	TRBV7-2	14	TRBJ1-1	TGTGCCAGCAGCTTAGGCAGGGCAAGGACTGAAGCTTTCTTT	CASSLGRARTEAFF
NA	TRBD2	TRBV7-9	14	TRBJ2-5	TGTGCCAGCAGCTCCGCGACTAGCGGGGAGACCCAGTACTTC	CASSSATSGETQYF
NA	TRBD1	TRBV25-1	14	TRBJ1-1	TGTGCCAGCATACGGACAGGGCTGAACACTGAAGCTTTCTTT	CASIRTGLNTEAFF
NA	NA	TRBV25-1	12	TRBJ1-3	TGTGCCAGTCATAGCTCTGGAAACACCATATATTTT	CASHSSGNTIYF
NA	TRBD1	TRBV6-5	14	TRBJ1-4	TGTGCCAGCAAAAGGACAGGGGGAGATGAAAAACTGTTTTTT	CASKRTGGDEKLFF
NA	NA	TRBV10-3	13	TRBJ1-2	TGTGCCATCAGTGAAAAGGGCTTGGGGGGCTACACCTTC	CAISEKGLGGYTF
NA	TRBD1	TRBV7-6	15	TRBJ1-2	TGTGCCAGCAGCGGTTGGGACAGGGGAATCTATGGCTACACCTTC	CASSGWDRGIYGYTF